Below are 4 T cell receptor beta chains sequenced from a single sample in a study of blood T cell repertoires in COVID-19. The table came from immunoSEQ multiplex PCR; TCRdb's copy has only in-frame clones and leaves some out. Seen here are fewer than 250,000 clones, 65% to 85% observed once, and the top ten hold 8.2%. Sequenced: peripheral blood. These receptors originate from a woman aged 50 to 60 with acute or convalescent COVID-19.

This clone was detected many times. The chain joins TRBV28 to TRBJ2-2; D perhaps matches TRBD1 (6 bases). The CDR3 runs 16 residues. Germline lookup yields CDR1 MDHEN and CDR2 SYDVKM. Trimming cost V 7 bases and J 2 bases, with 17 bases left between them. The CDR3 sequence is CASTKTGTTNTGELFF. In DNA form, the CDR3 reads TGTGCCAGCACAAAAACCGGGACAACTAACACCGGGGAGCTGTTTTTT.

This rearrangement joins TRBV2 to TRBJ2-2; 8 positions match TRBD1. The junction had 4 bases not matched to a gene; V was cut back by 7 bases and J by 0 bases. Per germline, CDR1 SNHLY and CDR2 FYNNEI. The CDR3 totals 15 residues. CDR3 nucleotides: TGTGCCAGCAATCGGGACAGGACGAACACCGGGGAGCTGTTTTTT. Translation: CASNRDRTNTGELFF.

This sequence joins TRBV2 and TRBJ2-2; D is unresolved. The CDR3 spans 16 residues. Germline V gene data show CDR1 as SNHLY and CDR2 as FYNNEI. V lost 10 bases and J lost 9, with 27 bases in between. In DNA form, the CDR3 reads TGTGCCAAGTCGGCCGACACCACATTGGAACACCGGGAGCTGTTTTTT. Translating gives CAKSADTTLEHRELFF.

V usage is TRBV10-1 and J usage is TRBJ2-7; 7 bases map to TRBD1. The CDR3 has 15 residues. CDR1 WNHNN and CDR2 SYGVQD come from the germline V gene (reference sequence). The V and J ends lost 2 bases and 3 bases, in that order; junction bases with no gene match: 7. The CDR3 sequence is CASSEAADRIYEQYF. CDR3 in DNA: TGCGCCAGCAGTGAGGCTGCGGACAGGATCTACGAGCAGTACTTC.